These 9 T cell receptor beta chains originate from one sample sequenced in a study of technical replicates of blood from a few donors. TCRdb's copy holds only in-frame clones and misses some; the assay was immunoSEQ multiplex PCR. The sample records approximately 15,000 clones, 80% being singletons. Sample: PBMCs. The source is a human donor in good health.

The rearrangement uses TRBV6-6 and TRBJ1-4, with 7 positions matching TRBD1. The length of the CDR3 is 13 residues. Germline V lookup: CDR1 MNHNY, CDR2 SVGAGI (reference sequence). V trimming: 5 bases; J trimming: 8 bases; junction bases outside the gene matches: 5. CDR3 in amino acids: CASSPGTEEKLFF. CDR3 sequence (DNA): TGTGCCAGCAGTCCCGGGACAGAAGAAAAACTGTTTTTT.

The rearrangement joins TRBV5-1 to TRBJ2-2; 11 bases map to TRBD1. Germline assignment: CDR1 SGHRS and CDR2 YFSETQ. This CDR3 contains 17 residues. J lost 3 bases, V lost 4 bases, and 8 bases had no gene match. CDR3: CASSPGTGGRDTGELFF. The CDR3 DNA reads TGCGCCAGCAGCCCCGGGACAGGGGGTAGAGACACCGGGGAGCTGTTTTTT.

This clone has only one observation. V usage is TRBV2 and J usage is TRBJ1-1; TRBD1 agrees at 9 bases. CDR3 size: 13 residues. V dropped 6 bases and J dropped 5; count of bases not matched to a gene: 4. Germline V gene sequence: CDR1 SNHLY, CDR2 FYNNEI. The CDR3 bases are TGTGCCAGCAGGGGACAGGGATATACTGAAGCTTTCTTT. This codes for CASRGQGYTEAFF. Based on the CDR3 plus reference TRBV2 and TRBJ1-1, the full variable domain is EPEVTQTPSHQVTQMGQEVILRCVPISNHLYFYWYRQILGQKVEFLVSFYNNEISEKSEIFDDQFSVERPDGSNFTLKIRSTKLEDSAMYFCASRGQGYTEAFFGQGTRLTVV.

This clone showed up just once. The rearrangement links TRBV19 to TRBJ2-7; D is possibly TRBD1 (6 bases). Per the germline V gene, CDR1 is LNHDA and CDR2 is SQIVND (reference sequence). Trimming took off 5 bases at V and 8 bases at J, with 22 bases between the two ends. This CDR3 is 15 amino acids long. The CDR3 loop reads CASSLDTQGLGKQYF. For the CDR3, the DNA is TGTGCCAGTAGTCTCGATACTCAGGGGTTGGGGAAGCAGTACTTC.

The J gene is TRBJ1-5, the V gene TRBV4-1; 7 bases are shared with TRBD1. Per germline, CDR1 MGHRA and CDR2 YSYEKL. V lost 5 bases, J lost 0 bases, and 7 bases stayed unmatched. The CDR3 length is 16 residues. Written as DNA, the CDR3 is TGCGCCAGCAGCGCCGGGACAGCAAATAGCAATCAGCCCCAGCATTTT. Residues: CASSAGTANSNQPQHF.

The rearrangement joins TRBV19 to TRBJ2-2; 8 nucleotides line up with TRBD1. CDR1 and CDR2 from the germline V gene are LNHDA and SQIVND (reference sequence). The CDR3 has 16 residues. The V and J ends lost 3 bases and 3 bases, in that order; junction bases with no gene match: 6. The CDR3 sequence: CASSIFRTGHTGELFF. The DNA for the CDR3 is TGTGCCAGTAGTATTTTCCGGACAGGGCACACCGGGGAGCTGTTTTTT.

The chain is built from TRBV18 and TRBJ2-1; no clear D gene. Trimming took 3 bases from V and 2 from J, leaving 14 bases between them. This CDR3 region has 16 residues. The germline V gene has CDR1 KGHSH and CDR2 LQKENI. The CDR3 reads CASSPPQPDTYNEQFF. DNA of the CDR3: TGTGCCAGCTCACCGCCACAGCCAGACACCTACAATGAGCAGTTCTTC.

This clone has more than one count but fewer than ten. The rearrangement joins TRBV11-2 to TRBJ2-3, with TRBD2 matching 12 bases. Trimming cost V 1 base and J 5 bases; bases outside gene matches: 7. CDR3 length: 17 residues. Germline CDR1 SGHAT, CDR2 FQNNGV. The CDR3 spells CASSLVASGRAIDTQYF. As DNA, the CDR3 is TGTGCCAGCAGCTTAGTGGCTAGCGGGAGGGCCATAGATACGCAGTATTTT.

This chain uses TRBV27 with TRBJ2-7; possibly TRBD1 for D (5 bases). Deletions cut 5 bases from V and 3 bases from J, with 20 bases between. The CDR3 length is 16 residues. Per the germline V gene, CDR1 is MNHEY and CDR2 is SMNVEV (reference sequence). DNA for the CDR3: TGTGCCAGCAGTCCACCCCCGCAGGGTCCTATCTACGAGCAGTACTTC. Its protein is CASSPPPQGPIYEQYF.